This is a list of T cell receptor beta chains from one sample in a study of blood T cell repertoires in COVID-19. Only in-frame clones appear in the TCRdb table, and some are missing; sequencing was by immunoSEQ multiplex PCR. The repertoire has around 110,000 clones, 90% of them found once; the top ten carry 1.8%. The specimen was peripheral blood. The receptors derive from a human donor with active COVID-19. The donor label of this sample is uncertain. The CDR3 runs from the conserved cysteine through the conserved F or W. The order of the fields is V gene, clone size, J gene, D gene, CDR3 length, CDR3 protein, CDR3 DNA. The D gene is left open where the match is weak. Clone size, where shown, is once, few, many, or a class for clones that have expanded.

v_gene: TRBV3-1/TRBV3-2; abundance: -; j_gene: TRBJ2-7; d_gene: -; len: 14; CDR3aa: CASSQVRSSYEQYF; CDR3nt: TGTGCCAGCAGCCAAGTTAGAAGCTCCTACGAGCAGTACTTC
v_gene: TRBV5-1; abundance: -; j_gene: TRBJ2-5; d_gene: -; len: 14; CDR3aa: CASSLDFSRGVQYF; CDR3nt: TGCGCCAGCAGCTTGGACTTTTCGCGGGGAGTCCAGTACTTC
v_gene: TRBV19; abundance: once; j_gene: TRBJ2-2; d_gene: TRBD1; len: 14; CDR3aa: CASSPGGFGGELFF; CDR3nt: TGTGCCAGTAGCCCAGGGGGCTTTGGCGGGGAGCTGTTTTTT
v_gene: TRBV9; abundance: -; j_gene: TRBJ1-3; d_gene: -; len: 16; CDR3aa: CASSVGTVNSGNTIYF; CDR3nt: TGTGCCAGCAGCGTAGGAACTGTAAACTCTGGAAACACCATATATTTT
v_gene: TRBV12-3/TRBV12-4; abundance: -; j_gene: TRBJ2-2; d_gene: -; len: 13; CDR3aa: CASSLTEAGELFF; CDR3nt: TGTGCCAGCAGTTTGACAGAGGCCGGGGAGCTGTTTTTT
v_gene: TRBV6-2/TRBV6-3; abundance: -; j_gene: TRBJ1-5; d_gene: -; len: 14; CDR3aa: CASSILLGSQPQHF; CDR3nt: TGTGCCAGCAGTATACTACTGGGGAGTCAGCCCCAGCATTTT
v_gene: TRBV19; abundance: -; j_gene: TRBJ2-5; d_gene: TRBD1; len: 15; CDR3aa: CASTQSGTGKETQYF; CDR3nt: TGTGCCAGTACCCAATCCGGGACAGGGAAAGAGACCCAGTACTTC
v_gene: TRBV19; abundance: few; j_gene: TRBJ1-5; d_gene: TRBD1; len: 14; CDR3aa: CASSRGNGRQPQHF; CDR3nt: TGTGCCAGTAGCAGGGGGAACGGACGTCAGCCCCAGCATTTT
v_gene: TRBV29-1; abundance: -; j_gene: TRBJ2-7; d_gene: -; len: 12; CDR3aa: CSVSPGWDEQYF; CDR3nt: TGCAGCGTCAGTCCAGGGTGGGACGAGCAGTACTTC
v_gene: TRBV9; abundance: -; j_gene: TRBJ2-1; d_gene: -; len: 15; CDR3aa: CASSKGLDVYNEQFF; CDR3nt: TGTGCCAGCAGCAAGGGACTGGATGTCTACAATGAGCAGTTCTTC
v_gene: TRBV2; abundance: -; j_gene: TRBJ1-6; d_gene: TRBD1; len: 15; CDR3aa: CASSARTGGNSPLHF; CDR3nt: TGTGCCAGCAGTGCAAGGACAGGGGGGAATTCACCCCTCCACTTT
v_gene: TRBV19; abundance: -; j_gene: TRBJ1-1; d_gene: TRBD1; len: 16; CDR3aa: CASSRTRGRSNTEAFF; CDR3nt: TGTGCCAGTAGTCGGACCAGGGGGAGGTCGAACACTGAAGCTTTCTTT
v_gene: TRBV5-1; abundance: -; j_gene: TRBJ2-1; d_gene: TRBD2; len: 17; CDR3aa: CASSKGLAGSSYNEQFF; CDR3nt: TGCGCCAGCAGCAAAGGACTAGCGGGGAGCTCCTACAATGAGCAGTTCTTC
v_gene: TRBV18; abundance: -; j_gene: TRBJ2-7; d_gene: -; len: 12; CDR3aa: CASSPLQAEQYF; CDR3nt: TGTGCCAGCTCACCACTGCAAGCCGAGCAGTACTTC
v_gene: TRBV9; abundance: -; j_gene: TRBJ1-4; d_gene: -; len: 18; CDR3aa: CASSVGPGTGTANEKLFF; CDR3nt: TGTGCCAGCAGCGTCGGCCCTGGAACAGGGACGGCTAATGAAAAACTGTTTTTT
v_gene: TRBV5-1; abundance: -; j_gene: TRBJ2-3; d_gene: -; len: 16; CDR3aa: CASSLTTGRGTDTQYF; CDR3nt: TGCGCCAGCAGCTTGACCACAGGTCGAGGCACAGATACGCAGTATTTT
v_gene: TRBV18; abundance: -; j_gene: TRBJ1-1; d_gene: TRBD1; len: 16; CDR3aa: CASSRQGVEANTEAFF; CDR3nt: TGTGCCAGCTCACGACAGGGGGTGGAAGCGAACACTGAAGCTTTCTTT
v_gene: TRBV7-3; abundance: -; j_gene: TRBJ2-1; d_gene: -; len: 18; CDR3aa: CASSLVPPSGRRAREQFF; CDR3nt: TGTGCCAGCAGCTTAGTTCCCCCCTCCGGCCGGAGGGCGCGTGAGCAGTTCTTC
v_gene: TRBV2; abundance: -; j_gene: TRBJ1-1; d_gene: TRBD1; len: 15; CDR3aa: CASSERTGVNTEAFF; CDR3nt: TGTGCCAGCAGTGAAAGGACAGGGGTGAACACTGAAGCTTTCTTT
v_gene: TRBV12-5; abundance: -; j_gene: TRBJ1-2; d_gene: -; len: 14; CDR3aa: CASGSEQGHYGYTF; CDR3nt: TGTGCTAGTGGTTCTGAACAGGGCCACTATGGCTACACCTTC
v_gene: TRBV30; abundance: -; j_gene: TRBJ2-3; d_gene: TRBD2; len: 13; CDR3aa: CAWSVIAGDTQYF; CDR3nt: TGTGCCTGGAGTGTAATAGCGGGGGATACGCAGTATTTT
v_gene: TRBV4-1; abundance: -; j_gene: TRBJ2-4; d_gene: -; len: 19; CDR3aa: CASSQDPSGNYLAKNIQYF; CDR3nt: TGCGCCAGCAGCCAAGATCCGAGCGGCAACTACTTAGCCAAAAACATTCAGTACTTC
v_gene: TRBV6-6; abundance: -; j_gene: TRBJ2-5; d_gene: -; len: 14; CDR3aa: CASSYSEFGETQYF; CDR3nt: TGTGCCAGCAGTTACTCGGAGTTCGGGGAGACCCAGTACTTC
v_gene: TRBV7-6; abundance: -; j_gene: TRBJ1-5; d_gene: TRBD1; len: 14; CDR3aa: CASSKTGAGQPQHF; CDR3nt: TGTGCCAGCAGCAAGACAGGGGCGGGGCAGCCCCAGCATTTT
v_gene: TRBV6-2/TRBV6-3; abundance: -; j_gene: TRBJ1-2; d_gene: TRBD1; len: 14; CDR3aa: CASSRGTGGSGYTF; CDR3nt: TGTGCCAGCAGCCGCGGGACAGGGGGCTCTGGCTACACCTTC
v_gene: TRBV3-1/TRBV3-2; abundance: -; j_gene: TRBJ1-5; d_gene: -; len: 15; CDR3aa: CASSPKPGSNQPQHF; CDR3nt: TGTGCCAGCAGCCCGAAGCCGGGAAGCAATCAGCCCCAGCATTTT
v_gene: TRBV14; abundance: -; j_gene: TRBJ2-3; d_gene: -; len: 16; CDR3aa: CASSQDRDPHTDTQYF; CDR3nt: TGTGCCAGCAGCCAAGATCGAGATCCCCACACAGATACGCAGTATTTT
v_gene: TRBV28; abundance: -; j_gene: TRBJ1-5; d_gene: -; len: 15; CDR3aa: CASSPVGGLGQPQHF; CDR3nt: TGTGCCAGCAGCCCGGTCGGGGGTTTGGGTCAGCCCCAGCATTTT
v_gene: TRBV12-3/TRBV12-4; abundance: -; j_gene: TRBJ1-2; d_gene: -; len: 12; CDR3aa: CASSFRNYGYTF; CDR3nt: TGTGCCAGCAGTTTTCGGAACTATGGCTACACCTTC
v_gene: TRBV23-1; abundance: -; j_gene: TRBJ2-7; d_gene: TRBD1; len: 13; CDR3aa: CASRQGASYEQYF; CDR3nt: TGCGCCAGCAGACAGGGGGCATCCTACGAGCAGTACTTC
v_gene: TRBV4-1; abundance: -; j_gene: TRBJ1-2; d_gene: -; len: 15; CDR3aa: CASSNGRLFLYGYTF; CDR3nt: TGCGCCAGCAGCAACGGTAGACTGTTCCTCTATGGCTACACCTTC
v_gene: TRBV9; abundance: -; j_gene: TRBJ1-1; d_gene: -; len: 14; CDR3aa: CASSAGHLNTEAFF; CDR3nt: TGTGCCAGCAGCGCAGGACACCTGAACACTGAAGCTTTCTTT
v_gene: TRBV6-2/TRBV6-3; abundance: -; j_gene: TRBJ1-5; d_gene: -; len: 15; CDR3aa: CASSSQGWDNQPQHF; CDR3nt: TGTGCCAGCAGTTCACAGGGTTGGGACAATCAGCCCCAGCATTTT
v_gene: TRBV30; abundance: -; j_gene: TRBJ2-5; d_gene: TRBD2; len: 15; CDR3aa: CAWSAWGLADETQYF; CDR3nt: TGTGCCTGGAGCGCTTGGGGACTAGCGGATGAGACCCAGTACTTC
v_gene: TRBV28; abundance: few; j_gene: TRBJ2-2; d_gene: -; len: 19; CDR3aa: CASSRLLPGGGVNTGELFF; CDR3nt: TGTGCCAGCAGTCGCCTCTTGCCGGGCGGGGGCGTGAACACCGGGGAGCTGTTTTTT
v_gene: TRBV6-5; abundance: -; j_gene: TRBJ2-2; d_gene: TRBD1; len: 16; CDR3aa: CASSYAGTGRTGELFF; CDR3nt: TGTGCCAGCAGTTATGCCGGGACAGGGAGGACCGGGGAGCTGTTTTTT
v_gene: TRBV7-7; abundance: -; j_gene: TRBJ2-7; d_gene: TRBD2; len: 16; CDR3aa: CASTLGLAGPSYEQYF; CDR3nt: TGTGCTAGCACCCTCGGACTAGCGGGCCCCTCCTACGAGCAGTACTTC
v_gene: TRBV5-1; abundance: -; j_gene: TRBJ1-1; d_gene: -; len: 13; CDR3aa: CASSLGERTEAFF; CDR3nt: TGCGCCAGCAGCTTAGGGGAAAGGACTGAAGCTTTCTTT
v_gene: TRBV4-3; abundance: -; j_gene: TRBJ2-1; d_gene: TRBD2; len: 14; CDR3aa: CASSFATSSNEQFF; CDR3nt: TGCGCCAGCAGTTTCGCGACTAGCAGCAATGAGCAGTTCTTC
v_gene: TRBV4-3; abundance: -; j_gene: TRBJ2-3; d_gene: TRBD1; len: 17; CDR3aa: CASSQGQGAMGTDTQYF; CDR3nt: TGCGCCAGCAGCCAGGGACAGGGGGCGATGGGCACAGATACGCAGTATTTT
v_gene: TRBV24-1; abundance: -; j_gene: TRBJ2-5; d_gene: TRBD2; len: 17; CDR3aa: CATSDPLAGGVQETQYF; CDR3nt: TGTGCCACCAGTGATCCACTAGCGGGGGGGGTCCAAGAGACCCAGTACTTC
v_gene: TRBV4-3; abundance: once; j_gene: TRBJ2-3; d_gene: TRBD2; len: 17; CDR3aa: CASSHASSGGPRDTQYF; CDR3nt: TGCGCCAGCAGCCACGCTTCTAGCGGGGGGCCCCGAGATACGCAGTATTTT
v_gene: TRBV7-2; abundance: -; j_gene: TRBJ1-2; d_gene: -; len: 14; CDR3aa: CASSFELVRNGYTF; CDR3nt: TGTGCCAGCAGCTTTGAACTGGTTAGAAATGGCTACACCTTC
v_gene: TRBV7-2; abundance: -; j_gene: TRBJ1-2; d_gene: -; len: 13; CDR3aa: CASSLDRVDGYTF; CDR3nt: TGTGCCAGCAGCTTAGACAGGGTGGATGGCTACACCTTC
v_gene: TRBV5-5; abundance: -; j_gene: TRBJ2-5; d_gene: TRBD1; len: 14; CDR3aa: CASSWGQGGETQYF; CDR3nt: TGTGCCAGCAGCTGGGGACAGGGGGGAGAGACCCAGTACTTC
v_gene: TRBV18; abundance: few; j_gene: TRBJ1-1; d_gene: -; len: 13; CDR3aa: CASSPEPNTEAFF; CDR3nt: TGTGCCAGCTCCCCCGAGCCGAACACTGAAGCTTTCTTT
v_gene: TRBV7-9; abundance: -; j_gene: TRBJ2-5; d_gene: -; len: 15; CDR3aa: CASSLPRAGWETQYF; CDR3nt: TGTGCCAGCAGCTTACCCAGGGCAGGTTGGGAGACCCAGTACTTC
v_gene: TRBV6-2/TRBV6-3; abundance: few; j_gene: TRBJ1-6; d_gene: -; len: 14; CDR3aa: CASRPQSLGSPLHF; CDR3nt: TGTGCCAGCAGACCTCAAAGCCTTGGTTCACCCCTCCACTTT
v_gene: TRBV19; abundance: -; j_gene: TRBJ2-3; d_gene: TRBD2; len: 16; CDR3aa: CASSYTIGGAGDTQYF; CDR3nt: TGTGCCAGTAGCTACACAATCGGGGGGGCCGGGGATACGCAGTATTTT
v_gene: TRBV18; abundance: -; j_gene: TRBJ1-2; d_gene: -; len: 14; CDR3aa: CASSPSSSSYGYTF; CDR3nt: TGTGCCAGCTCACCATCTTCGAGTAGCTATGGCTACACCTTC
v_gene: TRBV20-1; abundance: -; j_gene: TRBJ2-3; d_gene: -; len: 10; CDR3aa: CSAATDTQYF; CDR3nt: TGCAGTGCGGCCACAGATACGCAGTATTTT
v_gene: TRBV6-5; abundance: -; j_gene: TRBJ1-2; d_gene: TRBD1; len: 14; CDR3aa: CASSRGGTGYGYTF; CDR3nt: TGTGCCAGCAGTCGGGGTGGGACAGGCTATGGCTACACCTTC